This note documents a single T cell receptor (beta chain) sequence. J lost 5 bases, V lost 3 bases, and 10 bases had no gene match. Germline CDR1 SGDLS, CDR2 YYNGEE. The length of the CDR3 is 16 residues. The record originates from a study of T cell changes during pregnancy in multiple sclerosis. The repertoire was sequenced with immunoSEQ multiplex PCR; TCRdb's copy has only in-frame clones and lacks some. In the table there are under 95,000 clones, around 92% of which are singletons. This specimen was peripheral blood, taken after pregnancy. J is TRBJ2-3 and V is TRBV9; TRBD2 matches at 9 bases. The sequence came from a female donor in good health, enrolled as a control in a pregnancy study. CDR3 residues: CASSAWGGGAVDTQYF. The CDR3 nucleotides are TGTGCCAGCAGCGCATGGGGCGGGGGGGCGGTAGATACGCAGTATTTT.